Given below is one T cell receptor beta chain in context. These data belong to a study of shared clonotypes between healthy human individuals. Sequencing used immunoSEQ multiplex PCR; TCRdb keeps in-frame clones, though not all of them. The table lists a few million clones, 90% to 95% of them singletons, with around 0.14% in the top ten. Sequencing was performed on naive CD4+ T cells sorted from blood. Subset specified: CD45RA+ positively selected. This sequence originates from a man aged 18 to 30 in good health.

CDR3 DNA sequence: TGCGCCAGCAGCCCCGGGTGGGCGGGGGGAAAAGGCGAGCAGTACTTC. It yields the protein CASSPGWAGGKGEQYF. The chain recombines TRBV5-1 with TRBJ2-7; 8 nucleotides agree with TRBD2. The CDR3 loop spans 16 amino acids. Trimming at V came to 4 bases and at J to 6 bases, leaving 15 bases not matched to a gene. The V gene's germline CDR1 is SGHRS and CDR2 YFSETQ.